This TCR beta chain stems from a study of OX40 agonist ivuxolimab in advanced cancers. Study information: Patients were over 65% male with ages roughly 20 to 90, mean around 61.

The investigators sampled blood at baseline, at cycle 4 day 1, and at cycle 7 day 1. The method was immunoSEQ multiplex PCR; TCRdb's version includes in-frame clones alone and lacks a portion of them. The sample shows about 75,000 clones, 75% to 90% of them seen only once. The germline CDR1 and CDR2 sequences are SGDLS and YYNGEE. The CDR3 runs 15 residues. V gave up 0 bases and J gave up 8 bases, with 17 bases separating them. This clonotype originated in an adult with an advanced solid tumor such as melanoma, head and neck, liver or kidney cancer. Material: CD4+ or CD8+ T cells sorted from blood, obtained in a trial of the OX40 agonist ivuxolimab. The J gene is TRBJ1-2, the V gene TRBV9; D unclear. The CDR3 coding sequence is TGTGCCAGCAGCGTAGGGTCAAGGAGAGAGTACGGCTACACCTTC. The encoded protein is CASSVGSRREYGYTF.